This T cell receptor (beta chain) was documented in a study of OX40 agonist ivuxolimab in advanced cancers. Germline V gene sequence: CDR1 MGHRA, CDR2 YSYEKL. Trimming took 1 base from V and 4 from J; bases not matched to a gene: 8. The CDR3 loop spans 16 amino acids. The method was immunoSEQ multiplex PCR; TCRdb's version includes in-frame clones alone and lacks a portion of them. The sample has some 70,000 clones, less than 90% seen once. The sequence was collected from an adult with an advanced solid tumor such as melanoma, head and neck, liver or kidney cancer. The input for sequencing was CD4+ or CD8+ T cells sorted from blood, taken in a trial of the OX40 agonist ivuxolimab. The chain links TRBV4-1 to TRBJ2-3; 7 nucleotides match TRBD2. The CDR3 reads CASSQVLGGSPDTQYF. CDR3 sequence (DNA): TGCGCCAGCAGCCAAGTGTTGGGGGGGAGCCCAGATACGCAGTATTTT.